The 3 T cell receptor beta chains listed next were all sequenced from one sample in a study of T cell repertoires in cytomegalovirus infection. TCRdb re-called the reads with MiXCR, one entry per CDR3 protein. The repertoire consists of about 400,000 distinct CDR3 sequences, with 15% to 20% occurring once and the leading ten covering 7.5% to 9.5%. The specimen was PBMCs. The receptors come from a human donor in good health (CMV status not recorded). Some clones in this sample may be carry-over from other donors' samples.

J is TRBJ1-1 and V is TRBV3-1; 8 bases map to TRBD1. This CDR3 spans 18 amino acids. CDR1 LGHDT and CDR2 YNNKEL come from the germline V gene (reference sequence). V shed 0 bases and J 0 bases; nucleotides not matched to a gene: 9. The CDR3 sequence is CASSQDWQGATLNTEAFF. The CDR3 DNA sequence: TGTGCCAGCAGCCAAGATTGGCAGGGGGCAACCTTGAACACTGAAGCTTTCTTT. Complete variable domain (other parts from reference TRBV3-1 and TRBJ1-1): DTAVSQTPKYLVTQMGNDKSIKCEQNLGHDTMYWYKQDSKKFLKIMFSYNNKELIINETVPNRFSPKSPDKAHLNLHINSLELGDSAVYFCASSQDWQGATLNTEAFFGQGTRLTVV.

The chain's CDR3 is CSVEGRDRAGGTQYF. CDR3 in DNA: TGCAGCGTTGAAGGACGGGACAGGGCAGGAGGGACCCAGTACTTC. V usage is TRBV29-1 and J usage is TRBJ2-5; 9 bases are a match to TRBD1. CDR1 and CDR2 from the germline V gene are SQVTM and ANQGSEA. With 1 base clipped from V and 7 bases from J, the junction kept 10 bases outside the gene matches. CDR3 length equals 15 residues.

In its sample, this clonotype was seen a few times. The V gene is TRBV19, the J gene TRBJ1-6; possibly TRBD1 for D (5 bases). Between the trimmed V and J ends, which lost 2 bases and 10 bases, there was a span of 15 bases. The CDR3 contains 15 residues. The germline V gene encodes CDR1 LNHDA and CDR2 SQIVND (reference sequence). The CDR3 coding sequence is TGTGCCAGTAGTATACTCCAGGGCGGCGAGTCACCCCTCCACTTT. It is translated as CASSILQGGESPLHF.